The entry below gives a single T cell receptor beta chain sequence along with its context. This clone appeared a single time. Its antigen has not been determined. No qualities accompany the bases; no much larger clone lies one base away. TCR CDR3 regions were amplified from genomic DNA by multiplex PCR using the deep immunoSEQ assay. Extracted genomic DNA from each cell subset was spread evenly across all wells of several immunoSEQ 96-well plates, with each plate serving as a replicate. For sorted subsets, approximately 200 ng of genomic DNA, equivalent to some 33,000 T cell genomes, went into each replicate PCR. Purified libraries were measured with a Qubit 3.0 fluorometer, size-checked on a Bioanalyzer 2100, and measured again with the KAPA Library Quantification kit. Each immunoSEQ 96-well plate was sequenced on its own single-read 150-cycle Illumina NextSeq 550 flow cell. In the source study's methods: Because the immunoSEQ output included only junctional sequences and no quality scores, the filtering could not be the same as the filtering used for full-length reads. To assign V/J genes and CDR3, sequences were annotated using PyIR, a Python wrapper for IgBLAST v1.9, with IMGT germline references. Any read was removed if the V/J assignment was weak (E-value above 1e-6), the CDR3 was missing, or the read contained stop codons, out-of-frame junctions, or ambiguous translated residues. V3J clonotypes were defined by identical inferred V gene, J gene, and CDR3 amino acid sequence. Percentage overlap between repertoires was calculated by dividing the number of shared unique clonotypes by the size of the smaller repertoire. RTK rarefaction, the Chao1 estimator, and Recon v2.1 estimates of unobserved clonotypes were used to assess repertoire richness. For all TCRbeta clonotypes obtained by the gDNA method from a handful of donors, generation probabilities were computed with OLGA. What TCRdb holds here is the immuneACCESS table cut down to in-frame rearrangements. Part of the clones is not present; checked against another copy, under half of the missing clones reflect an unresolved V gene, and the others are unexplained. The V and J calls and clone size are taken from that table; D and trimming were inferred from the DNA. This sample is represented by 600,000 to 800,000 clones; roughly 72% of them were singletons. Of the sample, 1.8% is held by the ten largest clones.

From the germline V gene, CDR1 is MGHRA and CDR2 is YSYEKL. The CDR3 spans 16 residues, from the cysteine through the phenylalanine. Only the CDR3 region is kept as DNA, spanning 48 bases read in frame from base 1. V sheds 0 bases and J sheds 4 bases, leaving 13 bases between their ends. The data derive from a study of shared clonotypes between healthy human individuals (TCRdb year 2020). Describing the broader study: The cohort comprised a couple of women and a few men aged 18 to 49 years. Per donor, three plates each were used for CD4 naive and CD4 memory, two for CD8 naive, and one for CD8 memory. Blood TCR repertoires of roughly five healthy adults were deeply sequenced to estimate repertoire size and the extent of clonotype sharing between individuals. To increase sequencing depth and limit assay-specific biases, TCR repertoire library preparation and sequencing were carried out by different laboratories using diverse techniques. Leukapheresis yielded between about 0.94 and 9 billion PBMCs per donor. The investigation overall reported the following: Across a handful of donors, about 4.5% of naive CD4, around 3.3% of naive CD8, 2% to 2.5% of memory CD4, and around 0.4% of memory CD8 clonotypes were shared. Rarefaction of sorted-subset datasets indicated incomplete sequencing despite the large sequencing depth. Higher generation probabilities were observed for clonotypes shared by all four sorted-subset donors than for non-shared clonotypes. Based on pairwise subsampling, the degree of clonotype sharing among donors was expected to be affected by sequencing depth. Sampling was restricted to blood, and TCR repertoires in tissue are likely to differ from TCR repertoires in blood. Naive subsets generally had larger estimated clonotype richness than memory subsets. Because the study included a small number of donors, the genetic and exposure-history diversity represented was limited.

The donors were healthy, HIV-negative adults with no recently reported acute infections or vaccinations. Only Caucasian adults living in Nashville, Tennessee, USA were represented among the donors. CD4+ T cells were enriched through magnetic negative selection, after which naive cells were positively selected on CD45RA and the remaining negative fraction served as the memory subset. Blood was collected by leukapheresis, and PBMCs were isolated by Ficoll-Histopaque density gradient centrifugation and then cryopreserved in liquid nitrogen vapor phase. Analytical flow cytometry was used to check the purity and quantity of each magnetically sorted T cell population. Genomic DNA was isolated from every sorted fraction and measured by UV absorbance on a Nanodrop 2000c.

Sequencing was carried out using memory CD4+ T cells sorted from blood. In the paper's terms, the cell subset or site label means: CD45RA-negative fraction. This TCR was sampled from a woman aged 25 to 45 in good health. The V gene is TRBV4-1 and the J gene is TRBJ1-3; the D segment cannot be called with confidence. The CDR3 corresponds to CASSQDRTRAGNTIYF. The DNA is TGCGCCAGCAGCCAAGATCGTACGAGGGCGGGAAACACCATATATTTT.